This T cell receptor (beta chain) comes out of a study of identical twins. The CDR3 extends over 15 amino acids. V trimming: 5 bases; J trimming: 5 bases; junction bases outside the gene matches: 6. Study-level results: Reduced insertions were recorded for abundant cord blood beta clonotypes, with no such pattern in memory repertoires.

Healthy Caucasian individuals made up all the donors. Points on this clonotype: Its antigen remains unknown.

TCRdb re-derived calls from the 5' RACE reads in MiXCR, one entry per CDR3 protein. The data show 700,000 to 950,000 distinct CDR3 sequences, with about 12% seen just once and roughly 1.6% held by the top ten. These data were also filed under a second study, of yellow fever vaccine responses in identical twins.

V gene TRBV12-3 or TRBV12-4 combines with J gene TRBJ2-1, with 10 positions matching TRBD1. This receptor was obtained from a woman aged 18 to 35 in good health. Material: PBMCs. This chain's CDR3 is CASSLRDRGNNEQFF. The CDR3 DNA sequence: TGTGCCAGCAGTCTCCGGGACAGGGGTAACAATGAGCAGTTCTTC.